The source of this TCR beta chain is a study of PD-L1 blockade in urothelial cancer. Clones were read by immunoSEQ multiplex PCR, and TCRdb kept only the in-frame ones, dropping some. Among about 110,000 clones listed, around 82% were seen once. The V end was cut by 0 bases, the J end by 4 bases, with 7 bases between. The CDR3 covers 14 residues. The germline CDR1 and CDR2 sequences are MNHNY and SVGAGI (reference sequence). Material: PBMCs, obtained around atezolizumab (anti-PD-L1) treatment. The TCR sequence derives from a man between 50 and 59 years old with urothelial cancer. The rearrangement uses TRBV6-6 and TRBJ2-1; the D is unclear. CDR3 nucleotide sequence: TGTGCCAGCAGTTACTCCCGGGTTTACAATGAGCAGTTCTTC. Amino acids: CASSYSRVYNEQFF.